These T cell receptor beta chains were read from a single sample in a study of blood T cell repertoires in COVID-19. The data were produced by immunoSEQ multiplex PCR, yet TCRdb's version contains in-frame clones alone and is incomplete. The repertoire holds about 180,000 clones, with around three quarters as singletons. The sequenced material came from peripheral blood. Source of these receptors: a man aged 65 to 79 with active or convalescent COVID-19. Both conserved end residues are part of each CDR3. D genes are given only for firm matches. Not every row has a clone size; where given, it reads once, few, many or a size class.

j_call	v_call	d_call	clone_size	cdr3_nt	cdr3_aa
TRBJ2-1	TRBV5-1	TRBD2	few	TGCGCCAGCAGCTCGGAACCGGGACTAGCGGGCTACAATGAGCAGTTCTTC	CASSSEPGLAGYNEQFF
TRBJ2-3	TRBV4-1	.	.	TGCGCCAGCAGCCAGACGGTCCCGACGGGGGATACGCAGTATTTT	CASSQTVPTGDTQYF
TRBJ2-3	TRBV18	.	.	TGTGCCAGCTCACCCTTTGGCTCGTCCGTACTAAGCACAGATACGCAGTATTTT	CASSPFGSSVLSTDTQYF
TRBJ1-2	TRBV3-1/TRBV3-2	TRBD1	.	TGTGCCAGCAGCCGAACCGGGACAGGACCATACACCTTC	CASSRTGTGPYTF
TRBJ2-3	TRBV4-2	TRBD2	.	TGTGCCAGCAGCCCCGGGACTAGCGGGGGGGCCGTTGTGTTAGATACGCAGTATTTT	CASSPGTSGGAVVLDTQYF
TRBJ1-1	TRBV27	TRBD1	.	TGTGCCAGCAGTTTTCACACAGGGGGCACTGAAGCTTTCTTT	CASSFHTGGTEAFF
TRBJ2-3	TRBV11-3	TRBD2	.	TGTGCCAGCAGCTTAATGGCGGGGGGCACAGATACGCAGTATTTT	CASSLMAGGTDTQYF
TRBJ1-5	TRBV2	.	.	TGTGCCAGCGGCTCCCGGGACTACAATCAGCCCCAGCATTTT	CASGSRDYNQPQHF
TRBJ2-5	TRBV5-1	TRBD1	many	TGCGCCAGCAGCTTGGAAGGGACAGCGCCTGTGAAGACCCAGTACTTC	CASSLEGTAPVKTQYF
TRBJ1-1	TRBV4-2	TRBD1	few	TGTGCCAGCAGCCAAGCCTGGACAGGGGGCGCAGCTGAAGCTTTCTTT	CASSQAWTGGAAEAFF
TRBJ1-2	TRBV12-3/TRBV12-4	TRBD1	.	TGTGCCAGCAGTTTCCTGGCAGGGGGGGGCTACACCTTC	CASSFLAGGGYTF
TRBJ2-5	TRBV3-1/TRBV3-2	TRBD1	.	TGTGCCAGCAGCCAGAACCGGGACAGCGGGACCCAGTACTTC	CASSQNRDSGTQYF
TRBJ1-2	TRBV5-4	TRBD1	.	TGTGCCAGCAGCTTTAACAGGGGGCATGGCTACACCTTC	CASSFNRGHGYTF
TRBJ1-2	TRBV7-9	TRBD1	.	TGTGCCAGCAGCTCCTACGGACAGGGGGCGCGTGGCTACACCTTC	CASSSYGQGARGYTF
TRBJ2-3	TRBV12-3/TRBV12-4	.	.	TGTGCCAGCAGTTTCAAGGGGGCAGATACGCAGTATTTT	CASSFKGADTQYF
TRBJ2-1	TRBV6-1	.	.	TGTGCCAGCAGTGCCGCAAGAGTTCAGACCGGGAGCTCCTACAATGAGCAGTTCTTC	CASSAARVQTGSSYNEQFF
TRBJ2-7	TRBV18	TRBD1	.	TGTGCCAGCTCACTAGGACAGGGATCCTACGAGCAGTACTTC	CASSLGQGSYEQYF
TRBJ1-5	TRBV6-1	.	.	TGTGCCAGCAGTGGCACGGGAGCTCAGGGTAGCAATCAGCCCCAGCATTTT	CASSGTGAQGSNQPQHF
TRBJ1-1	TRBV6-2/TRBV6-3	TRBD1	once	TGTGCCAGCAGTGTGGGTACAGGGGACACTGAAGCTTTCTTT	CASSVGTGDTEAFF
TRBJ1-3	TRBV3-1/TRBV3-2	.	.	TGTGCCAGCAGCCAAGTGACTCCCGACAGCACCATATATTTT	CASSQVTPDSTIYF
TRBJ2-7	TRBV9	.	few	TGTGCCAGCAGCGTAGGGCGGGAAACCTACGAGCAGTACTTC	CASSVGRETYEQYF
TRBJ1-3	TRBV7-8	TRBD1	.	TGTGCCAGCAGCTTAGGGCCGGGACAGGGGAGCGGAAACACCATATATTTT	CASSLGPGQGSGNTIYF
TRBJ1-5	TRBV19	TRBD1	.	TGTGCCAGTAGCCCGGGACAGGGAACCCAGCATTTT	CASSPGQGTQHF
TRBJ1-4	TRBV30	.	few	TGTGCCTGGAGTGTACAGCAGGCAACTAATGAAAAACTGTTTTTT	CAWSVQQATNEKLFF
TRBJ1-3	TRBV6-1	.	.	TGTGCCAGCAGTGAAGGGGCCTTATACTCTGGAAACACCATATATTTT	CASSEGALYSGNTIYF
TRBJ1-1	TRBV18	TRBD1	.	TGTGCCAGCTCACCAAGACAGGGGGAGAACGGAGCTTTCTTT	CASSPRQGENGAFF
TRBJ1-5	TRBV30	.	.	TGTGCCTGGAGTCAGGCAGAAGTTCAGGGGATTAATCAGCCCCAGCATTTT	CAWSQAEVQGINQPQHF
TRBJ2-1	TRBV5-1	TRBD2	.	TGCGCCAGCAGCTTGGGTCTAGCGGGGTCCTACAATGAGCAGTTCTTC	CASSLGLAGSYNEQFF
TRBJ2-5	TRBV23-1	TRBD2	.	TGCGCCAGCGCCCGCAACCGACTAGCGGAAGAGACCCAGTACTTC	CASARNRLAEETQYF
TRBJ2-3	TRBV3-1/TRBV3-2	.	once	TGTGCCAGCAGCCAAGATGGTGCGGCCCGGCGGAAGTATTTT	CASSQDGAARRKYF
TRBJ1-1	TRBV2	.	.	TGTGCCAGCAACCGCGCAGGGAATCCTGAAGCTTTCTTT	CASNRAGNPEAFF
TRBJ1-5	TRBV23-1	.	few	TGCGCCAGCACACACAGATACCTTTATAGCAATCAGCCCCAGCATTTT	CASTHRYLYSNQPQHF
TRBJ2-3	TRBV15	.	.	TGTGCCACCAGCAGAGATCCCGGCCCCAGGGATACGCAGTATTTT	CATSRDPGPRDTQYF
TRBJ1-1	TRBV3-1/TRBV3-2	.	.	TGTGCCAGCAGCCTGGACGGGGAGAACACTGAAGCTTTCTTT	CASSLDGENTEAFF
TRBJ1-1	TRBV12-5	TRBD1	.	TGTGCTAGTGCCCGCGATCAGGGGGCGGCTTTAGATGAAGCTTTCTTT	CASARDQGAALDEAFF
TRBJ2-6	TRBV2	.	.	TGTGCCAGCAGTGGACGGGGCTCTGGGGCCAACGTCCTGACTTTC	CASSGRGSGANVLTF
TRBJ2-7	TRBV7-9	.	few	TGTGCCAGCAGCTTAGGTGGGACTTCACAATTC	CASSLGGTSQF
TRBJ2-1	TRBV6-1	.	few	TGTGCCAGCAGTGTCGGGGGAACTAACTCCTACAATGAGCAGTTCTTC	CASSVGGTNSYNEQFF
TRBJ2-7	TRBV9	TRBD2	once	TGTGCCAGCAGCGTAGGGGGGAGGGGATTCGACGAGCAGTACTTC	CASSVGGRGFDEQYF
TRBJ1-2	TRBV19	.	.	TGTGCCAGTAGTATAGTAGCCAGCAACTATGGCTACACCTTC	CASSIVASNYGYTF
TRBJ2-3	TRBV6-5	TRBD2	.	TGTGCCATCTCTCGCGGGGGTTTTAGCACAGATACGCAGTATTTT	CAISRGGFSTDTQYF
TRBJ2-7	TRBV19	TRBD1	.	TGTGCCAGTAGTATAGCGACAGGGGGAATCTACGAGCAGTACTTC	CASSIATGGIYEQYF
TRBJ1-6	TRBV7-2	.	.	TGTGCCAGCAGCGCCGACAGGTCCTATAATTCACCCCTCCACTTT	CASSADRSYNSPLHF
TRBJ1-3	TRBV18	.	.	TGTGCCAGCTCACCGCGAGCGGGGGCTGCGGGAAACACCATATATTTT	CASSPRAGAAGNTIYF
TRBJ2-1	TRBV15	TRBD2	.	TGTGCCACCAGCAGAGATTCCGGGACTAGCAATGAGCAGTTCTTC	CATSRDSGTSNEQFF
TRBJ2-7	TRBV18	TRBD2	.	TGTGCCAGCTCTCAAGAAGAACAGGGACTAGCGGGAGCCTACGAGCAGTACTTC	CASSQEEQGLAGAYEQYF
TRBJ1-5	TRBV7-2	.	once	TGTGCCAGCAGCTTAGGACAGCCGGATCAGCCCCAGCATTTT	CASSLGQPDQPQHF
TRBJ1-5	TRBV6-1	.	.	TGTGCCAGCAGTGAATCCGTGAATCAGCCCCAGCATTTT	CASSESVNQPQHF
TRBJ2-1	TRBV5-5	TRBD1	.	TGTGCCAGCAGCTTGGAATTTCCGGGACAGGGGAATCAGTTCTTC	CASSLEFPGQGNQFF
TRBJ1-6	TRBV3-1/TRBV3-2	TRBD1	.	TGTGCCAGCAGCCAAGAGCTACAGGGGTATTCACCCCTCCACTTT	CASSQELQGYSPLHF
TRBJ1-2	TRBV6-5	TRBD1	once	TGTGCCAGCAGTTACTCAGCAGGGGGCCATGGCTATGGCTACACCTTC	CASSYSAGGHGYGYTF
TRBJ1-5	TRBV12-3/TRBV12-4	.	few	TGTGCCAGCAGTTTGCAGCGAAGTCAGCCCCAGCATTTT	CASSLQRSQPQHF
TRBJ1-2	TRBV5-1	TRBD1	once	TGCGCCAGCAGCGCAGGACAGGGAAATGGTGGCTACACCTTC	CASSAGQGNGGYTF